A selection of T cell receptor beta chains follows, all from one sample in a study of shared clonotypes between healthy human individuals. Using immunoSEQ multiplex PCR, the repertoire was profiled, and TCRdb retains in-frame clones only, with some absent. The profile shows hundreds of thousands of clones, about 98% of them singletons. The specimen was naive CD8+ T cells sorted from blood. These receptors all come from a man in his thirties or forties in good health. Each CDR3 is given with its conserved first and last residue. A D gene is named only where the DNA matches it firmly. Clone size, where shown, is once, few, many, or a class for clones that have expanded.

cdr3_nt: TGTGCCAGTAACCCCGGGACAGGGAGTTCTCAGCCCCAGCATTTT
cdr3_aa: CASNPGTGSSQPQHF
v_call: TRBV19
j_call: TRBJ1-5
clone_size: NA
d_call: TRBD1

cdr3_nt: TGTGCCAGCAGTCAGATAGGGGGGCAAGAGACCCAGTACTTC
cdr3_aa: CASSQIGGQETQYF
v_call: TRBV28
j_call: TRBJ2-5
clone_size: NA
d_call: NA

cdr3_nt: TGTGCCAGCAGCTTAGTTGGGGAGACTAATGAAAAACTGTTTTTT
cdr3_aa: CASSLVGETNEKLFF
v_call: TRBV7-9
j_call: TRBJ1-4
clone_size: NA
d_call: NA

cdr3_nt: TGTGCCACCAGCAGGGAGATATCGACAGATACGCAGTATTTT
cdr3_aa: CATSREISTDTQYF
v_call: TRBV15
j_call: TRBJ2-3
clone_size: NA
d_call: NA

cdr3_nt: TGTGCTAGCAGCCCGAGGACAGGGGGGGAATGGGAGACCCAGTACTTC
cdr3_aa: CASSPRTGGEWETQYF
v_call: TRBV7-7
j_call: TRBJ2-5
clone_size: NA
d_call: TRBD1

cdr3_nt: TGTGCCAGCAGCGTAGGCGGGAACGTCGTCGACGAGCAGTACTTC
cdr3_aa: CASSVGGNVVDEQYF
v_call: TRBV9
j_call: TRBJ2-7
clone_size: NA
d_call: NA

cdr3_nt: TGCGCCAGCAGCCCGGGCCAGGGGGCGGTCGGGGAGCTGTTTTTT
cdr3_aa: CASSPGQGAVGELFF
v_call: TRBV5-1
j_call: TRBJ2-2
clone_size: NA
d_call: TRBD1

cdr3_nt: TGTGCCAGCAGCGGAGTCACTAGTTCCCAGTTCTTC
cdr3_aa: CASSGVTSSQFF
v_call: TRBV9
j_call: TRBJ2-1
clone_size: NA
d_call: NA

cdr3_nt: TGTGCCAGCAGACGAAGACAGGGTTCCTACGAGCAGTACTTC
cdr3_aa: CASRRRQGSYEQYF
v_call: TRBV6-5
j_call: TRBJ2-7
clone_size: NA
d_call: TRBD1

cdr3_nt: TGTGCCAGCCACGCGGGAGAGGCCTACAATGAGCAGTTCTTC
cdr3_aa: CASHAGEAYNEQFF
v_call: TRBV6-1
j_call: TRBJ2-1
clone_size: NA
d_call: TRBD2

cdr3_nt: TGCGCCAGCAGCCAAGAGGGGACTAGCGGAGATACGCAGTATTTT
cdr3_aa: CASSQEGTSGDTQYF
v_call: TRBV4-3
j_call: TRBJ2-3
clone_size: NA
d_call: TRBD2

cdr3_nt: TGCGCCAGCAGGGGGGACAGCTCCTACAATGAGCAGTTCTTC
cdr3_aa: CASRGDSSYNEQFF
v_call: TRBV10-1
j_call: TRBJ2-1
clone_size: NA
d_call: TRBD1

cdr3_nt: TGTGCCAGCTCACCCCTGTTTGGACAGAGCTCCTACAATGAGCAGTTCTTC
cdr3_aa: CASSPLFGQSSYNEQFF
v_call: TRBV18
j_call: TRBJ2-1
clone_size: NA
d_call: NA

cdr3_nt: TGTGCCAGCAGCTTAGGTATAGGGACCTACGAGCAGTACTTC
cdr3_aa: CASSLGIGTYEQYF
v_call: TRBV7-9
j_call: TRBJ2-7
clone_size: NA
d_call: NA

cdr3_nt: TGTGCCAGCAGCCCTAGTTGGGGGTACTTCTACGAGCAGTACTTC
cdr3_aa: CASSPSWGYFYEQYF
v_call: TRBV7-6
j_call: TRBJ2-7
clone_size: once
d_call: NA

cdr3_nt: TGTGCCAGCAGTAGAGGACTAGCGGGACACAATGAGCAGTTCTTC
cdr3_aa: CASSRGLAGHNEQFF
v_call: TRBV27
j_call: TRBJ2-1
clone_size: NA
d_call: TRBD2

cdr3_nt: TGTGCCAGCAGCCTTAGGTCCGGGCTAATCCACGAGCAGTACTTC
cdr3_aa: CASSLRSGLIHEQYF
v_call: TRBV14
j_call: TRBJ2-7
clone_size: NA
d_call: NA

cdr3_nt: TGTGCCAGCAGCTTAGATGAGCGGGAGTTGTTTGGAGAGACCCAGTACTTC
cdr3_aa: CASSLDERELFGETQYF
v_call: TRBV11-1
j_call: TRBJ2-5
clone_size: NA
d_call: TRBD2

cdr3_nt: TGTGCCAGCAGCTGGGACAGGGGTCAGCCCCAGCATTTT
cdr3_aa: CASSWDRGQPQHF
v_call: TRBV5-5
j_call: TRBJ1-5
clone_size: NA
d_call: TRBD1

cdr3_nt: TGTGCCTGGAGTGAGGCGGACGAGCAGTACTTC
cdr3_aa: CAWSEADEQYF
v_call: TRBV30
j_call: TRBJ2-7
clone_size: NA
d_call: NA

cdr3_nt: TGTGCCAGCAGTCGGGACAGTGGCTACGAGCAGTACTTC
cdr3_aa: CASSRDSGYEQYF
v_call: TRBV9
j_call: TRBJ2-7
clone_size: NA
d_call: TRBD1

cdr3_nt: TGTGCCAGCAGCCCCTCCCGGGCCCCACAAGAGACCCAGTACTTC
cdr3_aa: CASSPSRAPQETQYF
v_call: TRBV7-3
j_call: TRBJ2-5
clone_size: NA
d_call: NA

cdr3_nt: TGTGCCAGCTACCTGACGGGAGTCGCCTTCAATGAGCAGTTCTTC
cdr3_aa: CASYLTGVAFNEQFF
v_call: TRBV11-2
j_call: TRBJ2-1
clone_size: NA
d_call: NA

cdr3_nt: TGTGCCAGCAGCCGGACAGTACTAGCGGGAGTAGATGAGCAGTTCTTC
cdr3_aa: CASSRTVLAGVDEQFF
v_call: TRBV7-6
j_call: TRBJ2-1
clone_size: NA
d_call: TRBD2

cdr3_nt: TGTGACAGCTATACTTCGGGGCAGACACCCTTCGGGGGCCAAGAGACCCAGTACTTC
cdr3_aa: CDSYTSGQTPFGGQETQYF
v_call: TRBV5-8
j_call: TRBJ2-5
clone_size: NA
d_call: NA

cdr3_nt: TGTGCCTGGAGTATGGGGACCCAAGAGACCCAGTACTTC
cdr3_aa: CAWSMGTQETQYF
v_call: TRBV30
j_call: TRBJ2-5
clone_size: NA
d_call: NA

cdr3_nt: TGTGCCAGCAGCGGGGGGACTAGCGGGAGTAGCTCCTACAATGAGCAGTTCTTC
cdr3_aa: CASSGGTSGSSSYNEQFF
v_call: TRBV9
j_call: TRBJ2-1
clone_size: NA
d_call: TRBD2

cdr3_nt: TGTGCCAGCAGCTTATCCCTCGGACAGGGGGATGAAAAACTGTTTTTT
cdr3_aa: CASSLSLGQGDEKLFF
v_call: TRBV7-9
j_call: TRBJ1-4
clone_size: NA
d_call: TRBD1

cdr3_nt: TGTGCCAGCAGCCAAGTAATACTTAGGGACAGGGAACGGGCTGAGCAGTTCTTC
cdr3_aa: CASSQVILRDRERAEQFF
v_call: TRBV14
j_call: TRBJ2-1
clone_size: NA
d_call: TRBD1

cdr3_nt: TGTGCCAGCAGCCCTCGAGGGGGTTGGGACACTGAAGCTTTCTTT
cdr3_aa: CASSPRGGWDTEAFF
v_call: TRBV5-6
j_call: TRBJ1-1
clone_size: once
d_call: NA

cdr3_nt: TGCGCCAGCAGCCAACGGACAGGGGAAATTCTCTTGAACACTGAAGCTTTCTTT
cdr3_aa: CASSQRTGEILLNTEAFF
v_call: TRBV4-1
j_call: TRBJ1-1
clone_size: NA
d_call: TRBD1

cdr3_nt: TGCGCCAGCCTCGGAGGGGGGCGCGGGAACACTGAAGCTTTCTTT
cdr3_aa: CASLGGGRGNTEAFF
v_call: TRBV5-1
j_call: TRBJ1-1
clone_size: NA
d_call: NA

cdr3_nt: TGTGCCAGCAGCGCCGTCCAACAGAACTACGAGCAGTACTTC
cdr3_aa: CASSAVQQNYEQYF
v_call: TRBV7-8
j_call: TRBJ2-7
clone_size: NA
d_call: NA

cdr3_nt: TGTGCCAGTAGTATAGATGGAGGAGGGAAGGAAGCTTTCTTT
cdr3_aa: CASSIDGGGKEAFF
v_call: TRBV19
j_call: TRBJ1-1
clone_size: NA
d_call: NA

cdr3_nt: TGTGCCAGTAAGGGTCTCGGTTACGAGCAGTACTTC
cdr3_aa: CASKGLGYEQYF
v_call: TRBV19
j_call: TRBJ2-7
clone_size: NA
d_call: NA

cdr3_nt: TGTGCCAGCAGCGGGGACAGCACCAGGTACGAGCAGTACTTC
cdr3_aa: CASSGDSTRYEQYF
v_call: TRBV13
j_call: TRBJ2-7
clone_size: NA
d_call: TRBD1

cdr3_nt: TGCAGCGTTGAAGGACCACAGGGGGTACTAGAGACCCAGTACTTC
cdr3_aa: CSVEGPQGVLETQYF
v_call: TRBV29-1
j_call: TRBJ2-5
clone_size: NA
d_call: TRBD1

cdr3_nt: TGTGCCAGTCGGCAGGAAGGCGAAAAACTGTTTTTT
cdr3_aa: CASRQEGEKLFF
v_call: TRBV2
j_call: TRBJ1-4
clone_size: NA
d_call: NA

cdr3_nt: TGTGCCAGCAGCTTAGGGGGGAGTGAGCAGTTCTTC
cdr3_aa: CASSLGGSEQFF
v_call: TRBV11-2
j_call: TRBJ2-1
clone_size: NA
d_call: NA

cdr3_nt: TGTGCCAGCAGCTTAGCGCCGGACAGGGGGCTTTACAATGAGCAGTTCTTC
cdr3_aa: CASSLAPDRGLYNEQFF
v_call: TRBV7-6
j_call: TRBJ2-1
clone_size: NA
d_call: TRBD1

cdr3_nt: TGTGCCTCCAAACGGACTAGCGGAGACCCACGGGAGACCCAGTACTTC
cdr3_aa: CASKRTSGDPRETQYF
v_call: TRBV10-3
j_call: TRBJ2-5
clone_size: NA
d_call: TRBD2

cdr3_nt: TGTGCCAGCAGCTTCAGCGGGAGTCAGTACGAGCAGTACTTC
cdr3_aa: CASSFSGSQYEQYF
v_call: TRBV11-2
j_call: TRBJ2-7
clone_size: NA
d_call: TRBD2

cdr3_nt: TGCGCCAGCAGCCAAGCACCACCGGGACTCCACAATGAGCAGTTCTTC
cdr3_aa: CASSQAPPGLHNEQFF
v_call: TRBV4-1
j_call: TRBJ2-1
clone_size: NA
d_call: NA

cdr3_nt: TGTGCCAGCGGGGAAGGCGGAGTACACACAGATACGCAGTATTTT
cdr3_aa: CASGEGGVHTDTQYF
v_call: TRBV2
j_call: TRBJ2-3
clone_size: NA
d_call: NA

cdr3_nt: TGCGCCAGCAGCTTGGGTGTCGATTCCACTGAAGCTTTCTTT
cdr3_aa: CASSLGVDSTEAFF
v_call: TRBV5-1
j_call: TRBJ1-1
clone_size: NA
d_call: NA

cdr3_nt: TGTGCCATCAGTGAGGATTTGGGATTATCGGGAGATACGCAGTATTTT
cdr3_aa: CAISEDLGLSGDTQYF
v_call: TRBV10-3
j_call: TRBJ2-3
clone_size: once
d_call: NA

cdr3_nt: TGTGCCAGCAGCGTGCGAGCGGGAGAGCAGTTCTTC
cdr3_aa: CASSVRAGEQFF
v_call: TRBV9
j_call: TRBJ2-1
clone_size: NA
d_call: TRBD2

cdr3_nt: TGTGCCAGCAGTTACTCCCTCGAAGACCCTACGGGGCAGTACTTC
cdr3_aa: CASSYSLEDPTGQYF
v_call: TRBV6-6
j_call: TRBJ2-7
clone_size: NA
d_call: NA

cdr3_nt: TGTGCCAGCAGCTCACAGGGGGCGGATACGCAGTATTTT
cdr3_aa: CASSSQGADTQYF
v_call: TRBV7-9
j_call: TRBJ2-3
clone_size: NA
d_call: TRBD1

cdr3_nt: TGTGCCAGCTCACCGCCTAGCGGGAGGGCCATGAATGAGCAGTTCTTC
cdr3_aa: CASSPPSGRAMNEQFF
v_call: TRBV18
j_call: TRBJ2-1
clone_size: once
d_call: TRBD2

cdr3_nt: TGTGCCAGCAGGGACCACGAGCAGTACTTC
cdr3_aa: CASRDHEQYF
v_call: TRBV25-1
j_call: TRBJ2-7
clone_size: NA
d_call: NA

cdr3_nt: TGCGCCAGCAGCCAGATTAGTAGCGGCTACGCCTACGAGCAGTACTTC
cdr3_aa: CASSQISSGYAYEQYF
v_call: TRBV4-1
j_call: TRBJ2-7
clone_size: NA
d_call: NA

cdr3_nt: TGTGCCAGTAGTCCGGGACTAGCGGGCTACAATGAGCAGTTCTTC
cdr3_aa: CASSPGLAGYNEQFF
v_call: TRBV19
j_call: TRBJ2-1
clone_size: NA
d_call: TRBD2

cdr3_nt: TGTGCCAGCAGCCCTATCGGGGGAGACAACAATGAGCAGTTCTTC
cdr3_aa: CASSPIGGDNNEQFF
v_call: TRBV7-9
j_call: TRBJ2-1
clone_size: NA
d_call: NA

cdr3_nt: TGTGCCAGCAGCTTAGGGACTAGCGCCTACGAGCAGTACTTC
cdr3_aa: CASSLGTSAYEQYF
v_call: TRBV7-2
j_call: TRBJ2-7
clone_size: few
d_call: TRBD2